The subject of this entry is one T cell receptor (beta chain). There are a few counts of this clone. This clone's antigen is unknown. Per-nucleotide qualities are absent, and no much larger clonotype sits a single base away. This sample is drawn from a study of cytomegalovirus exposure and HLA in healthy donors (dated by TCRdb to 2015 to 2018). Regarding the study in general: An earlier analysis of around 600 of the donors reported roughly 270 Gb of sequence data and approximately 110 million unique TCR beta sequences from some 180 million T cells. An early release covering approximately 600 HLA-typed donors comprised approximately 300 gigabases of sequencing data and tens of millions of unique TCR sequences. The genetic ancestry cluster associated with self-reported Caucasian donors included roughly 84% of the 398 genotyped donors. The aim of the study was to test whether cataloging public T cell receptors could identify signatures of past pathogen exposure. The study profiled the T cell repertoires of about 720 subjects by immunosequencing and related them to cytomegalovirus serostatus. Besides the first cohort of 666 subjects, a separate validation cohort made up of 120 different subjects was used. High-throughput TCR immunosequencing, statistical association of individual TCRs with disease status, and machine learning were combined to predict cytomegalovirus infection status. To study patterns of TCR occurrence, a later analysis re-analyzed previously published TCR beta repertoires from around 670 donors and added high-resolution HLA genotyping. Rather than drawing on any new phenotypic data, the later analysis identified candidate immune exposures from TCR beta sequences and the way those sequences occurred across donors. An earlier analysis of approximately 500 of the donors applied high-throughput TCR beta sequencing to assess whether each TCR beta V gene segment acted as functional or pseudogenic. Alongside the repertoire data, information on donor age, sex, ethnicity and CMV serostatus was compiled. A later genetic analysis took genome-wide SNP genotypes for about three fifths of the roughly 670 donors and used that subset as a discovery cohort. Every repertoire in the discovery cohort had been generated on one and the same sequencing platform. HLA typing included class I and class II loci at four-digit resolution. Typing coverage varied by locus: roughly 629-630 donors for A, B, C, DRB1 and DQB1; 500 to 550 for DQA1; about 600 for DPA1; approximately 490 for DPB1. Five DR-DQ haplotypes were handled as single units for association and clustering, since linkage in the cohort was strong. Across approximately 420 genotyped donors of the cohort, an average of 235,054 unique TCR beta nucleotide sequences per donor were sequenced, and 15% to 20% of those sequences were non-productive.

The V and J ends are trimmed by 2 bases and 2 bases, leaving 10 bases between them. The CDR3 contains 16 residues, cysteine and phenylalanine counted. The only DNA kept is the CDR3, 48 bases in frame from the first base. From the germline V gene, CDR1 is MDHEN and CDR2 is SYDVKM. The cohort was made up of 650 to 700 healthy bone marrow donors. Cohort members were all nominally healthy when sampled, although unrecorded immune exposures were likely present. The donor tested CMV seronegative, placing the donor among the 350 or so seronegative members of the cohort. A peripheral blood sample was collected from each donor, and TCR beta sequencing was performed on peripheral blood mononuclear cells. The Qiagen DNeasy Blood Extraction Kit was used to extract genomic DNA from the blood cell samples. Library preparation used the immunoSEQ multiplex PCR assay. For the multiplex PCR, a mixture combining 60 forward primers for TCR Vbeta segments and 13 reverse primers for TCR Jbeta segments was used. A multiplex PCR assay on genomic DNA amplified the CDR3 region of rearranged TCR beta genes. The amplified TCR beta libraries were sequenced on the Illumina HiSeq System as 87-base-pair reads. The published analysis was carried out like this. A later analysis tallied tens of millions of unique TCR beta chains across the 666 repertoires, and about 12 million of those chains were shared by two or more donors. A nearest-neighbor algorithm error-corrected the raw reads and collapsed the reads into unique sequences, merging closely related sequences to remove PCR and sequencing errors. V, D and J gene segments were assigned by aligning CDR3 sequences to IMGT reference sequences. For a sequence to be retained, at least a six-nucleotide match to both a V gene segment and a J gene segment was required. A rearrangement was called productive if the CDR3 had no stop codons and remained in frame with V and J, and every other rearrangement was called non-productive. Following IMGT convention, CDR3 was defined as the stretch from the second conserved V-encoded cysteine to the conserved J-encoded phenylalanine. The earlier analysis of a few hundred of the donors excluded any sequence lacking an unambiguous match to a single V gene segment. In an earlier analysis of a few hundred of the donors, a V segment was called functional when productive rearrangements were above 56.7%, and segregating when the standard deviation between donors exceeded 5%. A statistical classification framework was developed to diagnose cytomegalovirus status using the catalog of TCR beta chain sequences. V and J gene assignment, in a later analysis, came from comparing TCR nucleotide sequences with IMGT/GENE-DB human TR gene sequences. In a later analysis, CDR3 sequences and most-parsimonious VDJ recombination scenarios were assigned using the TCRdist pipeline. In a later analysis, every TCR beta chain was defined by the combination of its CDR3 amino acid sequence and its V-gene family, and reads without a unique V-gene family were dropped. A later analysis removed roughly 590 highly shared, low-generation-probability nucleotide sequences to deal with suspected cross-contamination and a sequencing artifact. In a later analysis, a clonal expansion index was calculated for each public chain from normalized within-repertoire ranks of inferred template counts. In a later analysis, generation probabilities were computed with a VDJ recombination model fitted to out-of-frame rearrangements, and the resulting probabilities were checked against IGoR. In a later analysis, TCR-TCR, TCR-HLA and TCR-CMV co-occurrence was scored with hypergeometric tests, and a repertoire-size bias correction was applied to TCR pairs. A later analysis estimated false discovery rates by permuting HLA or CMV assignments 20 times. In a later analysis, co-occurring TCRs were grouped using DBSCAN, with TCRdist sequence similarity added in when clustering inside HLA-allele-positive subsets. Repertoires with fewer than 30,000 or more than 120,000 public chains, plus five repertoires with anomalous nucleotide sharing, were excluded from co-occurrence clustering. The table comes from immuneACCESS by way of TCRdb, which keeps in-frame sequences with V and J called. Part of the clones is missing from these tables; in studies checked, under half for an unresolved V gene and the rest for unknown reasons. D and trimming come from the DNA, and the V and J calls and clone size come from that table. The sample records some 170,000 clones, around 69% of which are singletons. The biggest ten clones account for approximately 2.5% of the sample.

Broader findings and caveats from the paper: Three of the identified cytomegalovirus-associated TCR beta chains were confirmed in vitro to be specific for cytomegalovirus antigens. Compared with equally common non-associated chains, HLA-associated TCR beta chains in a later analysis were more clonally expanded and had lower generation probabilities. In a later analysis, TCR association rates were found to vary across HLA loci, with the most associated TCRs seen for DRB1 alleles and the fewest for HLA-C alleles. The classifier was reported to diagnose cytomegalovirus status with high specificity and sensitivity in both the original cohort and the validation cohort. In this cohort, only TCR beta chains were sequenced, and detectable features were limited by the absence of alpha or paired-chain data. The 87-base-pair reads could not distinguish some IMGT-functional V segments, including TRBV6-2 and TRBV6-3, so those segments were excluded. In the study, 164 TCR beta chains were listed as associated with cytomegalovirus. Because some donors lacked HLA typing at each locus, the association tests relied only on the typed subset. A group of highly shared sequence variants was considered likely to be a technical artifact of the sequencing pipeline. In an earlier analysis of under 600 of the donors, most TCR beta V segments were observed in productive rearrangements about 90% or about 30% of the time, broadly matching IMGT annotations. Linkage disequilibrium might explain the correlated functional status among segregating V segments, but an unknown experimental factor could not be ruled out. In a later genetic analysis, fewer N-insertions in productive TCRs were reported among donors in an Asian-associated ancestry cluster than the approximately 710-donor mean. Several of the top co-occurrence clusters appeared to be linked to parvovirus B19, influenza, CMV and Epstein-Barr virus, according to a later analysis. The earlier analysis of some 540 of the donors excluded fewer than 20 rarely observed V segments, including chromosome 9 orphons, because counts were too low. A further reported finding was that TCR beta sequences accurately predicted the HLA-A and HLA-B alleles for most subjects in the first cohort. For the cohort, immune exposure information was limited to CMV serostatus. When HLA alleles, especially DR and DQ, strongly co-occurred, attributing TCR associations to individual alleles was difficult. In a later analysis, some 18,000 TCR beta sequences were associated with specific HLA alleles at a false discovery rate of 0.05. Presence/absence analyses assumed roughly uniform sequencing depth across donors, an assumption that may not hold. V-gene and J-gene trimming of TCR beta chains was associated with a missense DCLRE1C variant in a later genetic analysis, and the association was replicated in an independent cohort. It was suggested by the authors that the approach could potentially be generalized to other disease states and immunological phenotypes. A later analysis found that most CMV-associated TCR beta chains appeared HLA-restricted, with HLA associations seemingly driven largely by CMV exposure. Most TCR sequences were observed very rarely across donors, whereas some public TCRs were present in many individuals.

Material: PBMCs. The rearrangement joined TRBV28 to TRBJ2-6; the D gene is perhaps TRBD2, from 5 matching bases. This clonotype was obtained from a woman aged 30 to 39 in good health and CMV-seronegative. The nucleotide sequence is TGTGCCAGCAGTTTACCTGGACTGACTGGGGCCAACGTCCTGACTTTC. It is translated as CASSLPGLTGANVLTF.